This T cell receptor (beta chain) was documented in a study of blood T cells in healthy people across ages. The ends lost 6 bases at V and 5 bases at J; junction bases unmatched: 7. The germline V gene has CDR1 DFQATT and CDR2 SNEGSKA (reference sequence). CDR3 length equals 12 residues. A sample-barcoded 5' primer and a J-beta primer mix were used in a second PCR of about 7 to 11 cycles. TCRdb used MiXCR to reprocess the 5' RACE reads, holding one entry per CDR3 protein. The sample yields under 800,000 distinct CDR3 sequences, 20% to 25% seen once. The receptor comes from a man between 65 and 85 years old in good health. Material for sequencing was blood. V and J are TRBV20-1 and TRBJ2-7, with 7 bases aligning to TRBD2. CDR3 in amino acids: CSAPAGIDEQYF. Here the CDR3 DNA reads TGCAGTGCCCCAGCGGGAATCGACGAGCAGTACTTC.